Below are 24 T cell receptor beta chains sequenced from a single sample in a study of siplizumab effects on memory and regulatory T cells. The method was immunoSEQ multiplex PCR; TCRdb's version includes in-frame clones alone and lacks a portion of them. Of more than 50,000 clones listed, over 90% are singletons. Material: CD8+ T cells sorted from blood. Receptors were obtained from a human donor in good health.

The V call is TRBV29-1, the J call TRBJ1-1; D gene unclear. Trimming cost V 4 bases and J 2 bases, with 5 bases left between them. Germline loops: CDR1 SQVTM, CDR2 ANQGSEA. The CDR3 contains 11 residues. The CDR3 coding sequence is TGCAGCGTTGCCCATAACACTGAAGCTTTCTTT. It specifies CSVAHNTEAFF. Full variable domain (outside the CDR3, taken from reference TRBV29-1 and TRBJ1-1): SAVISQKPSRDICQRGTSLTIQCQVDSQVTMMFWYRQQPGQSLTLIATANQGSEATYESGFVIDKFPISRPNLTFSTLTVSNMSPEDSSIYLCSVAHNTEAFFGQGTRLTVV.

This chain joins TRBV5-1 and TRBJ2-1; D not certain. Trimming took off 4 bases at V and 3 bases at J, with 14 bases between the two ends. The CDR3 loop spans 15 amino acids. Looked up from germline, CDR1 is SGHRS and CDR2 is YFSETQ. The CDR3 loop reads CASSPTDTGYNEQFF. The CDR3 coding sequence is TGCGCCAGCAGCCCGACCGATACGGGCTACAATGAGCAGTTCTTC.

V gene TRBV28 combines with J gene TRBJ2-2; 8 bases agree with TRBD1. The CDR3 is made up of 13 amino acids. The V and J ends lost 6 bases and 10 bases, in that order; junction bases with no gene match: 7. Germline CDR1 MDHEN, CDR2 SYDVKM. CDR3 sequence (DNA): TGTGCCAGCAGAAGGACAGGGTTCGAGGAGCTGTTTTTT. Residues: CASRRTGFEELFF.

V usage is TRBV7-3 and J usage is TRBJ1-2, with a weak D call TRBD1 (5 bases). The V gene's germline CDR1 is SGHTA and CDR2 FQGTGA. V was shortened by 5 bases and J by 7 bases, with 11 bases between the two germline ends. The length of the CDR3 is 12 residues. DNA for the CDR3: TGTGCCAGCAGCCCGGGGCAAAGTGGCTACACCTTC. Protein sequence: CASSPGQSGYTF.

The CDR3 nucleotides read TGTGCCAGCAGCGTTGCCCTAGCGGGAGCTGAAGATACGCAGTATTTT. The encoded protein is CASSVALAGAEDTQYF. The chain couples TRBV9 to TRBJ2-3, with 10 nucleotides matching TRBD2. This CDR3 is 16 amino acids long. The ends lost 2 bases at V and 5 bases at J; junction bases unmatched: 8. The germline CDR1 and CDR2 sequences are SGDLS and YYNGEE.

The rearrangement joins TRBV2 to TRBJ2-3; 11 bases agree with TRBD2. This CDR3 comprises 16 residues. CDR1 is SNHLY and CDR2 is FYNNEI in the germline V gene. V shed 3 bases and J 2 bases; nucleotides not matched to a gene: 4. The CDR3 DNA follows: TGTGCCAGCAGTGAGACGACTAGCGGGATCACAGATACGCAGTATTTT. It encodes CASSETTSGITDTQYF. Together with reference TRBV2 and TRBJ2-3, the CDR3 gives the full variable domain: EPEVTQTPSHQVTQMGQEVILRCVPISNHLYFYWYRQILGQKVEFLVSFYNNEISEKSEIFDDQFSVERPDGSNFTLKIRSTKLEDSAMYFCASSETTSGITDTQYFGPGTRLTVL.

This rearrangement joins TRBV28 to TRBJ2-7; 8 bases match TRBD1. V lost 4 bases, J lost 4 bases, and 9 bases stayed unmatched. CDR1 and CDR2 (germline): MDHEN, SYDVKM. The CDR3 has 15 amino acids. The CDR3 protein is CASSSVDRGGYEQYF. CDR3 nucleotides: TGTGCCAGCAGTTCCGTTGACAGGGGAGGATACGAGCAGTACTTC.

This clone has a single count. This chain connects TRBV9 to TRBJ2-2; no clear D. Per germline, CDR1 SGDLS and CDR2 YYNGEE. This CDR3 has 13 residues. Trimming removed 0 bases at V and 4 bases at J, with 4 bases between. This chain's CDR3 is CASSVAITGELFF. The CDR3 DNA reads as TGTGCCAGCAGCGTAGCGATCACCGGGGAGCTGTTTTTT.

This sequence joins TRBV4-2 and TRBJ2-7, with D perhaps assigned TRBD1 or TRBD2 (6 bases each). The length of the CDR3 is 16 residues. V was pared by 4 bases and J by 0 bases, with 16 bases between. The V gene's germline CDR1 is LGHNA and CDR2 YNFKEQ. The CDR3 nucleotides read TGTGCCAGCAGCCCCTCAGAAAGGGGGGACTCCTACGAGCAGTACTTC. Translation: CASSPSERGDSYEQYF.

This clone was counted once. The chain uses TRBV27 and TRBJ1-1, with 7 bases matching TRBD1. CDR1 is MNHEY and CDR2 is SMNVEV in the germline V gene (reference sequence). This CDR3 contains 14 residues. V lost 7 bases to trimming and J lost 4 bases; unmatched junction nucleotides: 9. DNA for the CDR3: TGTGCCAGCACCCAGACAGGGTTAGTCACTGAAGCTTTCTTT. Translating it yields CASTQTGLVTEAFF.

This clone was counted a single time. The rearrangement joins TRBV30 to TRBJ2-1; 9 nucleotides line up with TRBD2. Trimming took 2 bases from V and 3 from J; bases not matched to a gene: 8. CDR1 and CDR2 from the germline V gene are GTSNPN and SVGIG (reference sequence). The CDR3 is 16 amino acids. DNA of the CDR3: TGTGCCTGGAGTTCCCCCTTAGCGGGAGACTACAATGAGCAGTTCTTC. It specifies CAWSSPLAGDYNEQFF.

The chain carries TRBV9 and TRBJ2-7; 7 bases agree with TRBD2. This CDR3 comprises 14 residues. With V trimmed by 0 bases and J by 4 bases, 4 bases remained unmatched. Per the germline V gene, CDR1 is SGDLS and CDR2 is YYNGEE. The CDR3 nucleotides are TGTGCCAGCAGCGTAGGCGGGAGTGCGTACGAGCAGTACTTC. Its protein product is CASSVGGSAYEQYF.

The chain links TRBV29-1 to TRBJ1-2, with 9 bases fitting TRBD1. Germline V CDR1 and CDR2: SQVTM, ANQGSEA. After removal of 1 base from V and 8 bases from J, the junction contained 2 bases not matched to a gene. The CDR3 runs to 12 residues. CDR3 loop: CSVEGTGVGYTF. The CDR3 DNA follows: TGCAGCGTTGAAGGGACAGGGGTGGGCTACACCTTC.

The rearrangement links TRBV29-1 to TRBJ1-2, with D perhaps TRBD1 (5 bases). The CDR3 spans 14 residues. Germline values: CDR1 SQVTM, CDR2 ANQGSEA. Trimming stripped 1 base from V and 0 bases from J, with 9 bases between. CDR3 sequence reads: CSVEGGGTNYGYTF. Written as DNA, the CDR3 is TGCAGCGTTGAAGGTGGGGGGACTAACTATGGCTACACCTTC.

V usage is TRBV6-4 and J usage is TRBJ1-2, with 10 bases that match TRBD1. The CDR3 has 16 residues. Trimming took 2 bases from V and 3 from J; bases not matched to a gene: 6. CDR1 and CDR2 (germline): MRHNA, SNTAGT. The CDR3 sequence: CASSDQGQGTYYGYTF. As DNA, the CDR3 is TGTGCCAGCAGTGACCAGGGACAGGGGACTTACTATGGCTACACCTTC.

The chain couples TRBV27 to TRBJ1-2; the match to TRBD1 covers 7 bases. Looked up from germline, CDR1 is MNHEY and CDR2 is SMNVEV (reference sequence). V lost 2 bases and J lost 4; bases outside the gene matches: 7. The CDR3 is made up of 15 amino acids. The CDR3 loop reads CASSLRGGLFYGYTF. CDR3 DNA sequence: TGTGCCAGCAGTTTAAGAGGGGGCCTATTCTATGGCTACACCTTC.

The V and J genes are TRBV7-9 and TRBJ2-1; 10 nucleotides line up with TRBD2. The germline gives CDR1 SEHNR, CDR2 FQNEAQ (reference sequence). V lost 1 base, J lost 10 bases, and 4 bases stayed unmatched. The CDR3 covers 14 residues. CDR3 amino acids: CASSLVRAGGEQFF. The CDR3 DNA reads TGTGCCAGCAGCTTAGTTCGAGCGGGAGGGGAGCAGTTCTTC.

J is TRBJ1-1 and V is TRBV9; D perhaps matches TRBD1 (6 bases). The V end lost 4 bases, the J end lost 2 bases, and 18 bases lay between the germline ends. Germline V gene lookup returns CDR1 SGDLS and CDR2 YYNGEE. This CDR3 comprises 16 residues. Here the CDR3 DNA reads TGTGCCAGCAGCCCCACGCTTGCAGGGGTTAACACTGAAGCTTTCTTT. Residues: CASSPTLAGVNTEAFF. Using reference TRBV9 and TRBJ1-1 for the parts outside the CDR3, the full variable domain is DSGVTQTPKHLITATGQRVTLRCSPRSGDLSVYWYQQSLDQGLQFLIQYYNGEERAKGNILERFSAQQFPDLHSELNLSSLELGDSALYFCASSPTLAGVNTEAFFGQGTRLTVV.

The chain links TRBV5-4 to TRBJ2-7; possibly TRBD1 for D (6 bases). V was pared by 3 bases and J by 2 bases, with 12 bases between. The CDR3 is 14 residues long. Germline V lookup: CDR1 SGHNT, CDR2 YYREEE (reference sequence). The CDR3 DNA sequence: TGTGCCAGCAGCTCGACAGGTGGGGCCTACGAGCAGTACTTC. Translating it yields CASSSTGGAYEQYF.

The chain carries TRBV5-1 and TRBJ2-7, with 7 bases that match TRBD2. With 7 bases clipped from V and 5 bases from J, the junction kept 9 bases outside the gene matches. Germline lookup yields CDR1 SGHRS and CDR2 YFSETQ. This CDR3 region has 13 residues. The DNA for the CDR3 is TGCGCCAGCTTCGAAGCGGGATCCCACGAGCAGTACTTC. Residues: CASFEAGSHEQYF.

This chain connects TRBV9 to TRBJ1-1, with TRBD1 matching 8 bases. Germline values: CDR1 SGDLS, CDR2 YYNGEE. Unmatched junction bases numbered 11, after V lost 4 bases and J lost 0 bases. The CDR3 has 17 amino acids. This CDR3 reads CASSPRDRGVMNTEAFF. CDR3 nucleotides: TGTGCCAGCAGCCCCCGAGACAGGGGAGTAATGAACACTGAAGCTTTCTTT.

The V call is TRBV4-1, the J call TRBJ2-7; D is ambiguous. The CDR3 covers 15 residues. Trimming took off 4 bases at V and 2 bases at J, with 15 bases between the two ends. Germline-derived CDR1 and CDR2 are MGHRA and YSYEKL. Here the CDR3 DNA reads TGCGCCAGCAGCCTGGGTCCCTACCTTCCCTACGAGCAGTACTTC. This translates into CASSLGPYLPYEQYF.

The rearrangement links TRBV5-1 to TRBJ2-6; D assignment may be TRBD1 or TRBD2 (5 bases each). V was clipped by 4 bases and J by 3 bases, with 17 bases between them. Germline lookup yields CDR1 SGHRS and CDR2 YFSETQ. CDR3 size: 17 residues. Here the CDR3 reads CASSLNPGPGGANVLTF. The CDR3 DNA reads TGCGCCAGCAGCCTAAATCCGGGACCGGGTGGGGCCAACGTCCTGACTTTC.

The chain uses TRBV7-2 and TRBJ2-3; D remains unclear. CDR1 is SGHTA, CDR2 FQGNSA, per germline. V gave up 5 bases and J gave up 2 bases, with 17 bases separating them. This CDR3 has 16 residues. CDR3 sequence reads: CASSHQDGYLTDTQYF. DNA of the CDR3: TGTGCCAGCAGCCACCAGGACGGCTACCTCACAGATACGCAGTATTTT.